The sequence of this TCR beta chain was determined in a study of shared clonotypes between healthy human individuals. Pooled CD45RO+ cells and CCR7-negative CD45RA+ TemRA cells made up CD8 memory. Germline-derived CDR1 and CDR2 are SEHNR and FQNEAQ (reference sequence). The CDR3 is 13 residues long. V was clipped by 5 bases and J by 0 bases, with 7 bases between them. Assay: immunoSEQ multiplex PCR; the TCRdb copy retains only in-frame clones and omits some. The sample lists roughly 720,000 clones, less than 95% occurring once. This chain connects TRBV7-9 to TRBJ1-1; D remains unclear. The specimen was memory CD8+ T cells from PBMCs. Indicated subset: CD45RO+ cells pooled with CCR7-negative TemRA cells. The receptor's source is a man younger than 35 in good health. Some clones in this sample may be carry-over from other donors' samples. In nucleotides, the CDR3 is TGTGCCAGCAGCCAGGACGTGAACACTGAAGCTTTCTTT. Residues: CASSQDVNTEAFF.